This TCR beta chain was recovered during a study of identical twins. V dropped 6 bases and J dropped 2; count of bases not matched to a gene: 6. Germline values: CDR1 SNHLY, CDR2 FYNNEI. This CDR3 is built from 17 residues. A universal primer binding site was introduced by template switching. The final cDNA contained unique molecular identifiers. TCRdb independently ran MiXCR on the 5' RACE reads; one entry per CDR3 protein. The sample holds around 490,000 distinct CDR3 sequences, over 11% seen once. There are a few counts of this clonotype. Its antigen is still unknown. General study results and limits: Models predicted too little out-of-frame TCR alpha sharing in monozygotic twins. Cord blood beta clonotypes present at high abundance carried fewer insertions; no such pattern appeared in memory repertoires.

This sample also appeared in a second study, on yellow fever vaccine responses in identical twins. That investigation notes: The T cell response to vaccination in identical twins was reportedly partly convergent and partly personalized.

The chain is built from TRBV2 and TRBJ2-6; 11 nucleotides align to TRBD1. What was sequenced was CD4+ T cells sorted from blood. The clonotype comes from a woman younger than 35 in good health. CDR3 coding DNA: TGTGCCAGCAGCCGGACAGGGGGCGCAGCTGGGGCCAACGTCCTGACTTTC. Encoded protein: CASSRTGGAAGANVLTF.